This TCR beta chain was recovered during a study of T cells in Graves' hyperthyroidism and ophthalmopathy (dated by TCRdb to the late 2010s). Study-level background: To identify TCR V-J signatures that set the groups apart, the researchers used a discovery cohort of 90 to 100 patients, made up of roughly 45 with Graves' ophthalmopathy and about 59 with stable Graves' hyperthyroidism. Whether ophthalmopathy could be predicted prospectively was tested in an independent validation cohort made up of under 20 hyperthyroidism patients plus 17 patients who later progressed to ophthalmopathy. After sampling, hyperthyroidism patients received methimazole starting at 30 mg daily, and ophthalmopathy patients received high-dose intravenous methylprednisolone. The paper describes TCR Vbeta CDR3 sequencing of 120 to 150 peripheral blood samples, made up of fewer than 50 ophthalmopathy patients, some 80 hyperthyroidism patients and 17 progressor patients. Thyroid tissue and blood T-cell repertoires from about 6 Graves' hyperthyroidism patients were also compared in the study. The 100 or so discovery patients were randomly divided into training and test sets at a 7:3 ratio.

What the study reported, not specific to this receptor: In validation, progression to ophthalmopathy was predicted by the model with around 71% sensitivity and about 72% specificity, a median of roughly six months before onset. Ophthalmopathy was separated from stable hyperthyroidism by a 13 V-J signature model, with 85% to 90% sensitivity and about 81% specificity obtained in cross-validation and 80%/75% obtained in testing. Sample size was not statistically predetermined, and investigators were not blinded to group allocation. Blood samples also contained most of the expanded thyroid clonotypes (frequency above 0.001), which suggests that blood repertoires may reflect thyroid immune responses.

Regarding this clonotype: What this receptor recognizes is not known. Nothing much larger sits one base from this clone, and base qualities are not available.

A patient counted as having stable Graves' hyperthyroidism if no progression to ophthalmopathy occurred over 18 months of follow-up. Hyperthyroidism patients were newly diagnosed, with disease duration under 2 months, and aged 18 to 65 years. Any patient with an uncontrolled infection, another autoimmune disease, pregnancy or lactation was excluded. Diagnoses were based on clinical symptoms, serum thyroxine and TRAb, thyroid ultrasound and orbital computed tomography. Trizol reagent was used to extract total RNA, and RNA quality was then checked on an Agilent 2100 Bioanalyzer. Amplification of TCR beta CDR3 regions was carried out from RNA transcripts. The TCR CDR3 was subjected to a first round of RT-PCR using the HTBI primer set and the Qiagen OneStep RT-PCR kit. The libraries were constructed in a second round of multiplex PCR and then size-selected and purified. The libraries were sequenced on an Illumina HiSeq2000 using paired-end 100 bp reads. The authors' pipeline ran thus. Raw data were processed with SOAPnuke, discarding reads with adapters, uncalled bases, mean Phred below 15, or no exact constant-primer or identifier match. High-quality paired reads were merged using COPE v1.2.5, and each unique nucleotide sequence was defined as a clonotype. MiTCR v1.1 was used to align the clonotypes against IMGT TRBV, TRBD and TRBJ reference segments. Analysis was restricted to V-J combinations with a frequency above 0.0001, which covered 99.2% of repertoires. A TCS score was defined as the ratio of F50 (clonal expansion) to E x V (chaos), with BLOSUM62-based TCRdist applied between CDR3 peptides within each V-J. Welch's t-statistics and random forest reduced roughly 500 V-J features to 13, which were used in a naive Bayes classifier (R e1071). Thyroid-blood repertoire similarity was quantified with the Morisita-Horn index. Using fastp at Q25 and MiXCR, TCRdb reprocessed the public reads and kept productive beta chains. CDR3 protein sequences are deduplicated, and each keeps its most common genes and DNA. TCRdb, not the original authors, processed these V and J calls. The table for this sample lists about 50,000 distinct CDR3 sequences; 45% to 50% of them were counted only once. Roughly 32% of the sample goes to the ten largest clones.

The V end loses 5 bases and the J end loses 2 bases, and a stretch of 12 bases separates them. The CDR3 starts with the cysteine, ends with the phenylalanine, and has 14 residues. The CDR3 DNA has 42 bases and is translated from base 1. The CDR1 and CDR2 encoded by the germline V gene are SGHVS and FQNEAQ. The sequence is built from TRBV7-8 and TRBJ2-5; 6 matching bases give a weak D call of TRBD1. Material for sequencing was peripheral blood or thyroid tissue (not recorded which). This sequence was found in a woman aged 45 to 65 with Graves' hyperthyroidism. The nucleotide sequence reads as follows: TGTGCCAGCAGCATCGGACAGCCGCAAGAGACCCAGTACTTC. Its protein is CASSIGQPQETQYF.